This TCR beta chain stems from a study of blood T cell repertoires in COVID-19 (dated by TCRdb to 2018 to 2021). At the level of the whole study: Samples covering the acute and convalescent phases of COVID-19 were provided by collaborators in the United States, Italy and Spain. Nearly every sample came with metadata listing a de-identified subject ID, COVID-19 status, age in years and sex. The material from the prospective study consisted of cDNA or gDNA derived from T cells, B-cell-depleted T cells, or PBMCs. A freely available public database, intended as a resource for researchers studying the immune response to SARS-CoV-2, is where the repertoires were released. The samples were drawn from two sources: the first 160 participants of the ongoing ImmuneRACE study, and 1,200 or so subjects contributed by 6 global collaborators. Where available, HLA class I and class II types were taken from metadata supplied by the sample provider and were not determined by assay-based typing. Deeply sampled blood TCRbeta repertoires from subjects exposed to, actively infected with, or recovered from COVID-19 were included in the dataset. Here is what the overall study found, with its caveats: The amount of clinical and demographic metadata varied by source and participant and was provided uncurated.

Participants in the prospective study were aged about 18 to 100 years, lived in over 20 United States geographic areas, and enrolled through a virtual design. In the prospective study, participants were assigned to cohorts based on the clinical history participants reported in a screening survey and a study questionnaire. Recovered participants in ImmuneRACE Cohort 3 were defined by two consecutive negative NP/OP PCR tests, clearance by a healthcare professional, or resolution of symptoms. Each participant in the prospective study had whole blood, serum and a nasopharyngeal or oropharyngeal swab collected by mobile phlebotomists. Participants in the prospective study had the option to provide additional blood draws and questionnaires over a roughly two-month period. Before DNA extraction, blood samples from the prospective study were shipped at room temperature or frozen. According to the germline V gene (reference sequence), CDR1 reads SGHNT and CDR2 reads YYREEE. Relative to germline, V is missing 4 bases and J is missing 1 base, with 18 bases of the junction outside any gene match. Spanning cysteine to phenylalanine, the CDR3 consists of 20 amino acids. Of the read, only the CDR3 DNA is kept; its 60 bases are in frame from base 1.

The immunoSEQ Assay, a bias-controlled multiplex PCR, was used to amplify TCRbeta CDR3 regions from genomic DNA. For the original study's pipeline: The number of nucleated cells in each sample was estimated from the amplification of reference gene primers within the assay. To quantify the absolute abundance of each unique TCRbeta CDR3 rearrangement, sequence reads were collapsed and filtered. Productive Simpson clonality was computed per sample as the square root of Simpson's diversity index over productive rearrangements. TCRdb holds this immuneACCESS table with in-frame rearrangements only. Some clones are missing; in checked studies, unresolved V genes explain under half, and the rest has no known cause. That table furnishes V, J and clone size, whereas the DNA furnished D and trimming. The sample profile shows fewer than 500,000 clones; 87% of them were found once. In total, the top ten clones hold under 0.75% of the sample.

About this clone itself: Its antigen remains undetermined. The sample holds no much larger clone one base away, and base qualities are not on file.

The sequenced sample was PBMCs or T cells enriched from blood (not recorded which). The chain joins TRBV5-4 to TRBJ2-1, and 9 junctional nucleotides match TRBD2. This TCR came from a woman between 18 and 29 years old who had recovered from COVID-19. The encoded CDR3 is CASSPRYGGGGGSSYNEQFF. The sequenced DNA is TGTGCCAGCAGCCCGCGGTACGGGGGCGGGGGGGGTTCTTCCTACAATGAGCAGTTCTTC.